This T cell receptor (beta chain) was sequenced for a study of T cells after posttransplantation cyclophosphamide. This CDR3 has 17 residues. V was pared by 2 bases and J by 6 bases, with 12 bases of the junction left unmatched. CDR1 and CDR2 from the germline V gene are MNHNS and SASEGT. Remarks on this clone: No antigen is known for it.

Study findings and constraints: Donor CD8+ memory clones often dominated recipient blood repertoires at later times. TRB overlap between skin or GI tissue T cells and blood was limited. Recipient CMV seropositivity and CMV reactivation strongly tracked TRB clonality.

Here immunoSEQ multiplex PCR was the method, and the copy in TCRdb shows in-frame clones only, minus some. The sample has about 53,000 clones; roughly 86% are singletons. The V call is TRBV6-1, the J call TRBJ1-4; 7 nucleotides agree with TRBD1. The origin of this receptor is a man aged 25 to 40 with a blood cancer, CMV-positive, and with a related stem cell donor. The specimen sequenced was PBMCs. The CDR3 DNA reads TGTGCCAGCAGTGAATACGAGACATTCCAGGGGGATGAAAAACTGTTTTTT. Translation: CASSEYETFQGDEKLFF.